This entry lists 3 T cell receptor beta chains sequenced from one sample in a study of blood T cell repertoires in COVID-19. TCRdb's table, derived via immunoSEQ multiplex PCR, lists solely in-frame clones and lacks some. This sample carries roughly 260,000 clones, around 90% of them seen once, and the ten largest clones take roughly 4%. Sequencing was carried out using peripheral blood. Receptor source: a man aged 60-69 years who had recovered from COVID-19.

V usage is TRBV6-4 and J usage is TRBJ2-1; 12 bases are shared with TRBD1. Germline CDR1 is MRHNA and CDR2 is SNTAGT. V lost 6 bases to trimming and J lost 4 bases; unmatched junction nucleotides: 7. The CDR3 is made up of 16 amino acids. The CDR3 sequence is CASRTGTGGLYNEQFF. In nucleotides, the CDR3 is TGTGCCAGCAGAACCGGGACAGGGGGCTTATACAATGAGCAGTTCTTC.

The chain carries TRBV5-1 and TRBJ2-1, with TRBD2 matching over 7 bases. The V and J ends lost 0 bases and 0 bases, in that order; junction bases with no gene match: 3. This CDR3 spans 16 amino acids. Germline V CDR1 and CDR2: SGHRS, YFSETQ. CDR3 sequence (DNA): TGCGCCAGCAGCTTGGCGATAGCGGGCTCCTACAATGAGCAGTTCTTC. This encodes CASSLAIAGSYNEQFF.

The rearrangement joins TRBV4-2 to TRBJ2-3; 12 positions match TRBD2. Trimming cost V 0 bases and J 1 base; bases outside gene matches: 11. The germline CDR1 and CDR2 sequences are LGHNA and YNFKEQ. The CDR3 runs to 20 residues. The CDR3 bases are TGTGCCAGCAGCCAAGAATCAGGTCTAGCGGGGGGGCTCGGCACAGATACGCAGTATTTT. This codes for CASSQESGLAGGLGTDTQYF.